This T cell receptor (beta chain) was retrieved from a study of blood T cell repertoires in COVID-19. Study details: COVID-19 samples collected from the United States, Italy and Spain covered acute and convalescent phases. The cDNA or gDNA used as material had been derived from T cells, B-cell-depleted T cells, or PBMCs.

CDR1 LGHDT and CDR2 YNNKEL come from the germline V gene (reference sequence). The CDR3 covers 15 residues. V dropped 1 base and J dropped 0 bases, with 6 bases sitting between them. Source study methods: Using reference gene primer amplification, nucleated cell counts were estimated. Data came from immunoSEQ multiplex PCR; TCRdb stores just in-frame clones and leaves some out. V, J and clone size reflect that table, while D and trimming were determined from the DNA. Of around 100,000 clones in the sample, approximately 80% were seen once. Sequencing was carried out using peripheral blood. The chain recombines TRBV3-1 (or the pseudogene TRBV3-2) with TRBJ2-2; D gene ambiguous. This TCR came from a woman in her 70s with acute or convalescent COVID-19. The CDR3 DNA reads TGTGCCAGCAGCCAAGGACTTTCGAACACCGGGGAGCTGTTTTTT. Translated: CASSQGLSNTGELFF.